These 6 T cell receptor beta chains share one sample of origin, sequenced in a study of cytomegalovirus exposure and HLA in healthy donors. The PCR made use of 60 Vbeta and 13 Jbeta primers. Method: immunoSEQ multiplex PCR; TCRdb's copy keeps in-frame clones and lacks some. The table lists roughly 180,000 clones, approximately 80% of them singletons. The specimen was PBMCs. The receptors here all came from a boy aged 2-15 years in good health and CMV-seronegative.

The chain links TRBV28 to TRBJ2-5; 11 bases align to TRBD2. CDR3 length: 15 amino acids. V was clipped by 5 bases and J by 5 bases; unmatched bases: 7. Per germline, CDR1 MDHEN and CDR2 SYDVKM. The CDR3: CASSTLAGGRETQYF. CDR3 sequence (DNA): TGTGCCAGCAGTACGCTAGCGGGGGGACGGGAGACCCAGTACTTC.

This chain connects TRBV5-1 to TRBJ2-6; a weak D match, TRBD1 (5 bases). CDR1 SGHRS and CDR2 YFSETQ come from the germline V gene. Trimming stripped 1 base from V and 0 bases from J, with 14 bases between. CDR3 length equals 18 residues. The CDR3 sequence is CASSLRDSLVSGANVLTF. DNA of the CDR3: TGCGCCAGCAGCTTGCGAGACAGTTTGGTCTCTGGGGCCAACGTCCTGACTTTC.

The rearrangement links TRBV25-1 to TRBJ2-5, with TRBD2 matching 10 bases. Trimming cost V 1 base and J 5 bases; bases outside gene matches: 7. Per germline, CDR1 MGHDK and CDR2 SYGVNS. CDR3 length equals 16 residues. The DNA for the CDR3 is TGTGCCAGCAGTGAATCGGGGACTAGCGATGTTGAGACCCAGTACTTC. It translates to CASSESGTSDVETQYF.

This rearrangement joins TRBV28 to TRBJ1-1; 7 bases fit TRBD1. CDR1 is MDHEN and CDR2 is SYDVKM in the germline V gene. V shed 5 bases, J shed 7 bases, and the junction held 13 bases outside the gene matches. The CDR3 runs to 15 residues. CDR3: CASSPLTTGAFEAFF. The CDR3 DNA reads as TGTGCCAGCAGTCCCTTAACCACAGGGGCGTTTGAAGCTTTCTTT.

This clone was detected only a few times. The V and J genes are TRBV6-6 and TRBJ2-5, with D tentatively TRBD1 (5 bases). The CDR3 totals 14 residues. V was shortened by 8 bases and J by 2 bases, with 15 bases between the two germline ends. The V gene's germline CDR1 is MNHNY and CDR2 SVGAGI (reference sequence). CDR3 nucleotides: TGTGCCAGCGACTCAGCGACAGTTCAAGAGACCCAGTACTTC. It specifies CASDSATVQETQYF.

The chain couples TRBV5-1 to TRBJ1-2, with a tentative D call TRBD1 (5 bases). Germline V gene data show CDR1 as SGHRS and CDR2 as YFSETQ. Deletions cut 4 bases from V and 3 bases from J, with 13 bases between. This CDR3 spans 14 amino acids. The CDR3 region is CASSTDGGDYGYTF. CDR3 DNA: TGCGCCAGCAGCACCGACGGAGGGGACTATGGCTACACCTTC. The full variable domain, in which reference TRBV5-1 and TRBJ1-2 provide the parts outside the CDR3, is KAGVTQTPRYLIKTRGQQVTLSCSPISGHRSVSWYQQTPGQGLQFLFEYFSETQRNKGNFPGRFSGRQFSNSRSEMNVSTLELGDSALYLCASSTDGGDYGYTFGSGTRLTVV.